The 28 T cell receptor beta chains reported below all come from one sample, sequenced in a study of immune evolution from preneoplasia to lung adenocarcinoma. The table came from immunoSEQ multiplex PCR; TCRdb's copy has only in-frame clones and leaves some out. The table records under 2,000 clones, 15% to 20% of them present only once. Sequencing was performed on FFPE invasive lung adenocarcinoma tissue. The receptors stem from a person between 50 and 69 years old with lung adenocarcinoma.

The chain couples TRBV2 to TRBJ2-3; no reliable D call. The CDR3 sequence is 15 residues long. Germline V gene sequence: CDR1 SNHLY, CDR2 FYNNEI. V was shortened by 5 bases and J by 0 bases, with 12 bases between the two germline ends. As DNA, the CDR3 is TGTGCCAGCAGTCAGGACGGCTCTAGCACAGATACGCAGTATTTT. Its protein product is CASSQDGSSTDTQYF.

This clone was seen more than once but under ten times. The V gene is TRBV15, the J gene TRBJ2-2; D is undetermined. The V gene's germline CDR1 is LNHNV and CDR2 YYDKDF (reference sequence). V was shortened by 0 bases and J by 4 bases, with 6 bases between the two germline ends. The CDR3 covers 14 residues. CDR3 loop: CATSREAGTGELFF. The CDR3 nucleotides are TGTGCCACCAGCAGAGAAGCCGGCACCGGGGAGCTGTTTTTT.

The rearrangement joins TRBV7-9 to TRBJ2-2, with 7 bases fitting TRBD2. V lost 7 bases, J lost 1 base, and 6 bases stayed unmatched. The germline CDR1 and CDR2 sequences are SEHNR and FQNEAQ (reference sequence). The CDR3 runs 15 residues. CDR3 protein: CASMSSGVNTGELFF. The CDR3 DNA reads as TGTGCCAGCATGTCTAGCGGTGTGAACACCGGGGAGCTGTTTTTT.

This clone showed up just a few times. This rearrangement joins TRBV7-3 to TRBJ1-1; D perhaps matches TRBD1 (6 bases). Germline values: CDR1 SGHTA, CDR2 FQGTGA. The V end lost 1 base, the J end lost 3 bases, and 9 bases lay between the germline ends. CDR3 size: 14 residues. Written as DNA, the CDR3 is TGTGCCAGCAGCTTAAACGGACAGCACACTGAAGCTTTCTTT. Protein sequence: CASSLNGQHTEAFF.

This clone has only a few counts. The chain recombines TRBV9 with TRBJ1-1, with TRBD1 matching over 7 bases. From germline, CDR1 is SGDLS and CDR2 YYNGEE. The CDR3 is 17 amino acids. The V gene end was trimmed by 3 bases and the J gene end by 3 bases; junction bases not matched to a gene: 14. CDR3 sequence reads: CASSEHRQGLMDTEAFF. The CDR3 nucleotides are TGTGCCAGCAGCGAACACCGACAGGGTCTAATGGACACTGAAGCTTTCTTT.

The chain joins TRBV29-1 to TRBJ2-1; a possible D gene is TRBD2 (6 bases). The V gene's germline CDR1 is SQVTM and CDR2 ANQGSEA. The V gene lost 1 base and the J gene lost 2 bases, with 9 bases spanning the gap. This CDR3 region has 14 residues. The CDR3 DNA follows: TGCAGCGTTGAAGGGGGGGAGCCCTACAATGAGCAGTTCTTC. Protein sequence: CSVEGGEPYNEQFF.

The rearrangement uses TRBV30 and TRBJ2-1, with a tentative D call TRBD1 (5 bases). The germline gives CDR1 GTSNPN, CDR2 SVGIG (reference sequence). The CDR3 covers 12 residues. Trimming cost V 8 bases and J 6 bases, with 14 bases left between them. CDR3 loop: CAGEKGLNEQFF. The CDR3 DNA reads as TGTGCCGGAGAGAAGGGGCTCAATGAGCAGTTCTTC. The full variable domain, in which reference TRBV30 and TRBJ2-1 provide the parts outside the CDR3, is SQTIHQWPATLVQPVGSPLSLECTVEGTSNPNLYWYRQAAGRGLQLLFYSVGIGQISSEVPQNLSASRPQDRQFILSSKKLLLSDSGFYLCAGEKGLNEQFFGPGTRLTVL.

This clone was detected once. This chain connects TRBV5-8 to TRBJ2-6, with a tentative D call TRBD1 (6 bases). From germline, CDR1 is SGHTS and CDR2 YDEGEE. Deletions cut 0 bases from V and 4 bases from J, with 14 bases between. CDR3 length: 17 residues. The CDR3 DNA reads TGTGCCAGCAGCTTGGGACAGGCCGATCTCGGGGCCAACGTCCTGACTTTC. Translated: CASSLGQADLGANVLTF.

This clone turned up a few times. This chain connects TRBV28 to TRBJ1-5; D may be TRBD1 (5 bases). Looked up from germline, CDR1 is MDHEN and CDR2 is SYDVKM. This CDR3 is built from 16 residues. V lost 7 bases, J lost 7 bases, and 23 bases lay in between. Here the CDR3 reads CASTTLGTSRDQPQHF. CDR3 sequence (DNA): TGTGCCAGCACCACCTTGGGGACCTCCAGGGACCAGCCCCAGCATTTT.

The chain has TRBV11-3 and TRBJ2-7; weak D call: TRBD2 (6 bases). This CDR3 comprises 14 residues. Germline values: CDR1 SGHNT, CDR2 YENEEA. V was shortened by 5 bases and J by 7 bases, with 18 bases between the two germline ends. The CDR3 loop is CASSPGLVGVEQYF. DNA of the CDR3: TGTGCCAGCAGCCCGGGACTCGTGGGTGTGGAGCAGTACTTC.

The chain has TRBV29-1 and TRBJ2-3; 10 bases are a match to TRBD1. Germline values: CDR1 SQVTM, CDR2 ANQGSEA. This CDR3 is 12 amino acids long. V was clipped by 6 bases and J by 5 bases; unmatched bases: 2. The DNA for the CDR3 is TGCAGCGTAGGACAGGGGGGAGATACGCAGTATTTT. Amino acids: CSVGQGGDTQYF.

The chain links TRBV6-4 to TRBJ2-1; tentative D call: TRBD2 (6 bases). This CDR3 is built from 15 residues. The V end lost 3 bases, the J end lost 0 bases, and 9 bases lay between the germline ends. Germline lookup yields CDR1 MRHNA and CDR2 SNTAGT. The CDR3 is CASSEAGGSYNEQFF. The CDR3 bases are TGTGCCAGCAGTGAAGCGGGTGGCTCCTACAATGAGCAGTTCTTC.

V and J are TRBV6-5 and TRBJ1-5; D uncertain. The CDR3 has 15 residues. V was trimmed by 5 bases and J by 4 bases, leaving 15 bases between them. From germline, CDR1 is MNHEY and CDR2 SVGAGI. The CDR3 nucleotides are TGTGCCAGCAGTAAAGGATCAATAGGGAATCAGCCCCAGCATTTT. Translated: CASSKGSIGNQPQHF.

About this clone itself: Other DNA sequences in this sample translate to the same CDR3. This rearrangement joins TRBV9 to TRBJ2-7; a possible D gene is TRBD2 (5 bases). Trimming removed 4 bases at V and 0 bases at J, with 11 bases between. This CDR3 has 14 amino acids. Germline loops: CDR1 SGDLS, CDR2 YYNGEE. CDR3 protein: CASSPDWTSYEQYF. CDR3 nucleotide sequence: TGTGCCAGCAGCCCGGACTGGACCTCCTACGAGCAGTACTTC.

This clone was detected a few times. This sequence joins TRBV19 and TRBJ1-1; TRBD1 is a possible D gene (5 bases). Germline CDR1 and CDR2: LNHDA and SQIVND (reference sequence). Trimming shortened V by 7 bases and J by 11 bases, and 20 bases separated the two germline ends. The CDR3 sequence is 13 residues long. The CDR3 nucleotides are TGTGCCAGTATTGGGCAGGGTGAGGTCTTGGCTTTCTTT. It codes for CASIGQGEVLAFF.

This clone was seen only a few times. CDR3 in amino acids: CASSIGQGVAEAFF. The DNA of the CDR3 is TGCGCCAGCAGCATAGGACAGGGTGTAGCTGAAGCTTTCTTT. This sequence joins TRBV5-1 and TRBJ1-1; 8 bases are a match to TRBD1. Looked up from germline, CDR1 is SGHRS and CDR2 is YFSETQ. J lost 6 bases, V lost 4 bases, and 8 bases had no gene match. CDR3 length equals 14 residues.

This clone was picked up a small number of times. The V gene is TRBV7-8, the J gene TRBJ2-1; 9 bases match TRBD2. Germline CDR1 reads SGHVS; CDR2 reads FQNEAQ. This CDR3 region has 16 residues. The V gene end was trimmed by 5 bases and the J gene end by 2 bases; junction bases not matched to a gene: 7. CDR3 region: CASSHLAGVAYNEQFF. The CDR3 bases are TGTGCCAGCAGCCACTTAGCGGGAGTTGCCTACAATGAGCAGTTCTTC.

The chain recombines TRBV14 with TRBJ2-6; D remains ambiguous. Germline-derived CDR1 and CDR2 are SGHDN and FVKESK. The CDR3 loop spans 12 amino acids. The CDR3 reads CASADGANVLTF. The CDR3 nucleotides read TGTGCTTCTGCTGATGGGGCCAACGTCCTGACTTTC.

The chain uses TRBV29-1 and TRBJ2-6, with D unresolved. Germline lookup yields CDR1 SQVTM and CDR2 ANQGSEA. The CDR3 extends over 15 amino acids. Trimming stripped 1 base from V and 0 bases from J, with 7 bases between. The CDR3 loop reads CSVEVRDSGANVLTF. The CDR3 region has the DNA TGCAGCGTTGAAGTTAGGGACTCTGGGGCCAACGTCCTGACTTTC.

The DNA of the CDR3 is TGCGCCAGCAGCTTGAACGGGAATGGCTACACCTTC. Its protein is CASSLNGNGYTF. The V gene is TRBV5-1, the J gene TRBJ1-2; D gene ambiguous. V dropped 1 base and J dropped 6 bases, with 7 bases sitting between them. The CDR3 covers 12 residues. CDR1 SGHRS and CDR2 YFSETQ come from the germline V gene. Together with reference TRBV5-1 and TRBJ1-2, the CDR3 gives the full variable domain: KAGVTQTPRYLIKTRGQQVTLSCSPISGHRSVSWYQQTPGQGLQFLFEYFSETQRNKGNFPGRFSGRQFSNSRSEMNVSTLELGDSALYLCASSLNGNGYTFGSGTRLTVV.

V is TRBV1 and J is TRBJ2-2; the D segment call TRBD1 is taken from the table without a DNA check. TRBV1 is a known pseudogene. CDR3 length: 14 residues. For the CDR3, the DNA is TGCACCAGCAGCCAATTGGGCGCTGCCGGGGAGCTGTTTTTT. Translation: CTSSQLGAAGELFF.

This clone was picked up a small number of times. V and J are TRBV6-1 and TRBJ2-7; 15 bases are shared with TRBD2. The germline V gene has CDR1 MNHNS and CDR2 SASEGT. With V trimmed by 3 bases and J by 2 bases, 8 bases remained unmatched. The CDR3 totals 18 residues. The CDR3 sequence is CASSDRGLAGGTPYEQYF. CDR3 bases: TGTGCCAGCAGTGATAGGGGACTAGCGGGAGGAACTCCCTACGAGCAGTACTTC.

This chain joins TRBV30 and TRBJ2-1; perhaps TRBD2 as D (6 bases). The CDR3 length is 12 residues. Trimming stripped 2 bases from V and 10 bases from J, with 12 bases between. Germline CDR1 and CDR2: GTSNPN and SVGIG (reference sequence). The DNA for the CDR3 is TGTGCCTGGAGTAGGGACTCTGGAGAGCAGTTCTTC. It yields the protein CAWSRDSGEQFF. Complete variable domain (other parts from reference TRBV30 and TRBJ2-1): SQTIHQWPATLVQPVGSPLSLECTVEGTSNPNLYWYRQAAGRGLQLLFYSVGIGQISSEVPQNLSASRPQDRQFILSSKKLLLSDSGFYLCAWSRDSGEQFFGPGTRLTVL.

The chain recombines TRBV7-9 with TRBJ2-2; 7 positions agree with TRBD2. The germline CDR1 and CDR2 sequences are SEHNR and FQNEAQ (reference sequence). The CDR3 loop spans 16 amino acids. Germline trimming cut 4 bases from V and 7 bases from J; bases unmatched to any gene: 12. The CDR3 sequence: CASSSYGLVTGGELFF. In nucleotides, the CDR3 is TGTGCCAGCAGCTCCTACGGACTAGTAACAGGCGGGGAGCTGTTTTTT.

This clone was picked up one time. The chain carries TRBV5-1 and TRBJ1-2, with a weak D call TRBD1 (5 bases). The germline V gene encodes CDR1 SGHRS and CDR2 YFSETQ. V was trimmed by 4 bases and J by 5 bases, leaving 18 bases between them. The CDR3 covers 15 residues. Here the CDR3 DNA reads TGCGCCAGCAGCCTTACCGGGCAGGGCGCGTATGGCTACACCTTC. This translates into CASSLTGQGAYGYTF.

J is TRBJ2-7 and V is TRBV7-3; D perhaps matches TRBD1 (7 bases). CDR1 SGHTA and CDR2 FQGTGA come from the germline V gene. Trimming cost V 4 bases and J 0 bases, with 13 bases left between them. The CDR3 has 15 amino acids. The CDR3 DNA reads TGTGCCAGCAGCTCGTCAGGGGGGAGCTCCTACGAGCAGTACTTC. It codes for CASSSSGGSSYEQYF.

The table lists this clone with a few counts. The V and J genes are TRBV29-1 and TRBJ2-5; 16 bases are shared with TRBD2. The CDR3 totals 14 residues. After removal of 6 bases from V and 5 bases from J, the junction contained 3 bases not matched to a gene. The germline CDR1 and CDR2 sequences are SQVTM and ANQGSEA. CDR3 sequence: CSVGLAGGAETQYF. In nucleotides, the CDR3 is TGCAGCGTGGGACTAGCGGGAGGGGCGGAGACCCAGTACTTC.

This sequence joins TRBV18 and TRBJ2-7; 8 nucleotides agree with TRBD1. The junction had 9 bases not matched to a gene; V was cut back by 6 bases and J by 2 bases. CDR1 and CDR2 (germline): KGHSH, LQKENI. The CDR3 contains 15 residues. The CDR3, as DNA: TGTGCCAGCTCGGGTGGGACAGGTTCCACCTACGAGCAGTACTTC. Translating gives CASSGGTGSTYEQYF.